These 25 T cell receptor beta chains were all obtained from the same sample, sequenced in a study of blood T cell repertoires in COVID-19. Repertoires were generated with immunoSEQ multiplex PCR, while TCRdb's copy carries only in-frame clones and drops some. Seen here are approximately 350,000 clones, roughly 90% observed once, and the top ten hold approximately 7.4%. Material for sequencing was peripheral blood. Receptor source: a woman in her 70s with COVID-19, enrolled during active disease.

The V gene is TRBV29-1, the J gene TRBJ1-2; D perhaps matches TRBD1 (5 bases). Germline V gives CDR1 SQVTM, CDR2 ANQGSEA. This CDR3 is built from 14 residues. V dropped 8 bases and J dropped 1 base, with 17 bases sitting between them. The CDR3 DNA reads TGCAGCACAATTCTCCCGGGGGGTAACTATGGCTACACCTTC. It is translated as CSTILPGGNYGYTF.

CDR3 amino acids: CASQPGSGANVLTF. The DNA of the CDR3 is TGCGCCAGTCAACCCGGCTCTGGGGCCAACGTCCTGACTTTC. The rearrangement uses TRBV4-1 and TRBJ2-6, with D hard to call. Trimming cost V 9 bases and J 0 bases, with 9 bases left between them. Germline CDR1 and CDR2: MGHRA and YSYEKL. The CDR3 length is 14 residues.

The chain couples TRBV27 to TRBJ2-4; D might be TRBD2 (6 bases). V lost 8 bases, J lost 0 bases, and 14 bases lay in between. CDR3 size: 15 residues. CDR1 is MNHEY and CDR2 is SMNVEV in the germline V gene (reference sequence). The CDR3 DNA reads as TGTGCCAGCGGAATTCCGGGACTAGCCAAAAACATTCAGTACTTC. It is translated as CASGIPGLAKNIQYF.

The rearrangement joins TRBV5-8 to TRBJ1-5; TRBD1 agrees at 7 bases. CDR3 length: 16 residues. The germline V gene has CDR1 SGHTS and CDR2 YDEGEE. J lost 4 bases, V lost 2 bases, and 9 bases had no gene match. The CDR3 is CASSLPGTELNQPQHF. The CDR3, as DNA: TGTGCCAGCAGCTTACCCGGGACAGAACTAAATCAGCCCCAGCATTTT.

The CDR3 DNA reads as TGTGCCAGCAGTTTTAGCTCCTACAATGAGCAGTTCTTC. This codes for CASSFSSYNEQFF. This chain connects TRBV12-3 or TRBV12-4 to TRBJ2-1; D is undetermined. This CDR3 is built from 13 residues. The germline V and J ends were trimmed by 3 bases and 0 bases, with 3 bases remaining between them.

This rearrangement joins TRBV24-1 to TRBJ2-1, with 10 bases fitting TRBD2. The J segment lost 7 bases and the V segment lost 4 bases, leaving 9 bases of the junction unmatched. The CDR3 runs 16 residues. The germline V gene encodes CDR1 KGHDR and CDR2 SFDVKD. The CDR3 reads CATSDPPAGGSNEQFF. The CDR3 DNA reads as TGTGCCACCAGTGACCCACCAGCGGGGGGGTCAAATGAGCAGTTCTTC.

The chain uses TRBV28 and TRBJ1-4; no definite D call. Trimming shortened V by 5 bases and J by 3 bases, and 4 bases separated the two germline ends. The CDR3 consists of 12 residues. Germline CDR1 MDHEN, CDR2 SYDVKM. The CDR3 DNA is TGTGCCAGCAGTCCATCTAATGAAAAACTGTTTTTT. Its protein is CASSPSNEKLFF.

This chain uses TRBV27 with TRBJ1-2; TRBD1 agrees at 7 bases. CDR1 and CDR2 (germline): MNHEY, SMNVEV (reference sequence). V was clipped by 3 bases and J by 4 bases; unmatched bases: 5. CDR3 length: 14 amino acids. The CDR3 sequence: CASSFNRGPYGYTF. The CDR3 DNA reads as TGTGCCAGCAGTTTCAACAGGGGACCCTATGGCTACACCTTC.

The CDR3 reads CASSEALRTGGLVNTEAFF. The CDR3 nucleotides read TGTGCCAGCAGTGAAGCGCTTCGGACAGGGGGCTTGGTGAACACTGAAGCTTTCTTT. This chain uses TRBV2 with TRBJ1-1, with TRBD1 matching 11 bases. The CDR3 extends over 19 amino acids. The J segment lost 0 bases and the V segment lost 0 bases, leaving 9 bases of the junction unmatched. The germline V gene has CDR1 SNHLY and CDR2 FYNNEI.

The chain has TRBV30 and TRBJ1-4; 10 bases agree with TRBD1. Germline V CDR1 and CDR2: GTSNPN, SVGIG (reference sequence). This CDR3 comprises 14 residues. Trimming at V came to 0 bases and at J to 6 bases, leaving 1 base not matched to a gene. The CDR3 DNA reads TGTGCCTGGAGTGTAGACAGGGGGCATGAAAAACTGTTTTTT. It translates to CAWSVDRGHEKLFF. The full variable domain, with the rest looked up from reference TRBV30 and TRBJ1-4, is SQTIHQWPATLVQPVGSPLSLECTVEGTSNPNLYWYRQAAGRGLQLLFYSVGIGQISSEVPQNLSASRPQDRQFILSSKKLLLSDSGFYLCAWSVDRGHEKLFFGSGTQLSVL.

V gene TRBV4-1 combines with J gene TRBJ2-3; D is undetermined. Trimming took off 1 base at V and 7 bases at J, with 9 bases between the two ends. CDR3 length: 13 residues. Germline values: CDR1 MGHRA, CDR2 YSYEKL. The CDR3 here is CASSQVVLNTQYF. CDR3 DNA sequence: TGCGCCAGCAGCCAAGTGGTCCTAAATACGCAGTATTTT.

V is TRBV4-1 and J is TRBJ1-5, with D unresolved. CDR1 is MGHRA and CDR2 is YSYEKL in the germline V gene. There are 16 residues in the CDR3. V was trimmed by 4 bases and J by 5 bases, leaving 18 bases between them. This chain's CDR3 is CASSPKTGRMDQPQHF. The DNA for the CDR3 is TGCGCCAGCAGCCCCAAGACGGGGAGGATGGATCAGCCCCAGCATTTT.

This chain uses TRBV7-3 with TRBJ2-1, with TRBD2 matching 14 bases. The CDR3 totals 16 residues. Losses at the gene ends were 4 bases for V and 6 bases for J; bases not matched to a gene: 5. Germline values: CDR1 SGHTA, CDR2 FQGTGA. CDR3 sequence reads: CASSSTGTSGGNEQFF. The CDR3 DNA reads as TGTGCCAGCAGCTCGACCGGGACTAGCGGGGGCAATGAGCAGTTCTTC.

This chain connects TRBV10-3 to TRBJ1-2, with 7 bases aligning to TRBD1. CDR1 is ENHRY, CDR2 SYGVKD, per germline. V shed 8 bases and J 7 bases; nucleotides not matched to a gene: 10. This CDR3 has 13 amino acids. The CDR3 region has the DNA TGTGCCATCCAGCCCGACAGGGATAGTGGCTACACCTTC. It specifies CAIQPDRDSGYTF.

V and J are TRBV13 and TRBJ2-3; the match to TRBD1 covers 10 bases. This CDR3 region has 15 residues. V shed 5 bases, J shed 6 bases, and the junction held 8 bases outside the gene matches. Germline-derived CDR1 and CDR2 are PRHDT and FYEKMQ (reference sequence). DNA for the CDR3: TGTGCCAGCAGCGAGCGGGACAGGGGCCGGGATACGCAGTATTTT. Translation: CASSERDRGRDTQYF.

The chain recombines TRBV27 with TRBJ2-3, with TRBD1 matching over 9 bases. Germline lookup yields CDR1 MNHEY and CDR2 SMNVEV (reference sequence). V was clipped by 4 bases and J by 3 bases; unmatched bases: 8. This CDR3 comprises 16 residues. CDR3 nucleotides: TGTGCCAGCAGTTCCTATGGGACAGGGACTACAGATACGCAGTATTTT. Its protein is CASSSYGTGTTDTQYF.

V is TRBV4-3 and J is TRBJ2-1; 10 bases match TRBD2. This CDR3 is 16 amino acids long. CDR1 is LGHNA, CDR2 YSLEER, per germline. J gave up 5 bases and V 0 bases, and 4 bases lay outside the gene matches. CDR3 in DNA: TGCGCCAGCAGCCAAGATAGCGGGGGGATTAACAATGAGCAGTTCTTC. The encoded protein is CASSQDSGGINNEQFF.

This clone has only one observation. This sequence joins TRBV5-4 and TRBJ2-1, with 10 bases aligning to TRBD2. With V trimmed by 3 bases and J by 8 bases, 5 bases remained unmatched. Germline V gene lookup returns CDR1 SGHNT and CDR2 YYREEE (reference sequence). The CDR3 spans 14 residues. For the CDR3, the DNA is TGTGCCAGCAGCTACGGGACTAGCGACCATGAGCAGTTCTTC. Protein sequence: CASSYGTSDHEQFF.

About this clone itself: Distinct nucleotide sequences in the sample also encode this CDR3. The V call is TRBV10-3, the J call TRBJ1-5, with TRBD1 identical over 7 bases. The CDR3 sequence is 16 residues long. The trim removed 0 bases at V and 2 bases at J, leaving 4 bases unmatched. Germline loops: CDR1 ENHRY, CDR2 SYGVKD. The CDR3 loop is CAISESGRGGNQPQHF. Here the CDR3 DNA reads TGTGCCATCAGTGAGTCGGGCAGGGGGGGCAATCAGCCCCAGCATTTT.

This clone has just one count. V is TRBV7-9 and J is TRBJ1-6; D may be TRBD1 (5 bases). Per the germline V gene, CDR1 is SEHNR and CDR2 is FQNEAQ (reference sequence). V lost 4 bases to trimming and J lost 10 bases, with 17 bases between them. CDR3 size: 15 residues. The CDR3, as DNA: TGTGCCAGCAGCTCGAACTCAGGGTTTCTCTCACCCCTCCACTTT. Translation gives CASSSNSGFLSPLHF.

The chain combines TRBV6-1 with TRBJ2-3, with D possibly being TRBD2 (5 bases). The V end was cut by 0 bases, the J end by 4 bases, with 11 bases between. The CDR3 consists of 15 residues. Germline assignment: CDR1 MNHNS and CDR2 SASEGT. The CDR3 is CASSEARRGPDTQYF. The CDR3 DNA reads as TGTGCCAGCAGTGAAGCGCGACGAGGGCCAGATACGCAGTATTTT.

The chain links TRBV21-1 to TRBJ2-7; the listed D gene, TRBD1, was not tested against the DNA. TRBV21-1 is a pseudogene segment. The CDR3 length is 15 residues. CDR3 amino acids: CASSNLKDRDYEQYF. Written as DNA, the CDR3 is TGTGCCAGCAGCAATCTTAAGGACAGGGACTACGAGCAGTACTTC.

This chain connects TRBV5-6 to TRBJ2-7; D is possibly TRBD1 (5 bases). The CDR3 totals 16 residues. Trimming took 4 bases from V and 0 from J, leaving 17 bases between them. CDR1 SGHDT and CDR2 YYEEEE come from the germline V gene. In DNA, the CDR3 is TGTGCCAGCAGCCCCGGCCCCGCAGGGAACTCCTACGAGCAGTACTTC. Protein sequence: CASSPGPAGNSYEQYF.

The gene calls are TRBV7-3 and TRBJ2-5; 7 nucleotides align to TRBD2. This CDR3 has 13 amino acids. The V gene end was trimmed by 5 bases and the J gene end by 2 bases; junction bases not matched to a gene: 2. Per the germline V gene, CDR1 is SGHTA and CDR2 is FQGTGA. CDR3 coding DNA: TGTGCCAGCAGCCTTAGCGGGCAAGAGACCCAGTACTTC. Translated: CASSLSGQETQYF.

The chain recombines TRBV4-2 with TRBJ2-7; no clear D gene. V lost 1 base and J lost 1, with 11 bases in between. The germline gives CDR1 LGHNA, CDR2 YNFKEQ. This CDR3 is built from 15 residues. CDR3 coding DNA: TGTGCCAGCAGCCAAGCCCAAGCCTATTCCTACGAGCAGTACTTC. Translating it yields CASSQAQAYSYEQYF.